This entry lists 5 T cell receptor beta chains sequenced from one sample in a study of T cells in Graves' hyperthyroidism and ophthalmopathy. The TCR beta CDR3 regions underwent amplification using RNA transcripts as the source. A first-round RT-PCR of the TCR CDR3 used the HTBI primer set. TCRdb called the multiplex PCR reads again in MiXCR, with one record for every CDR3 protein. The sample yields 600,000 or so distinct CDR3 sequences, around 15% seen once. Specimen: blood. The receptors originated from a woman aged 30 to 39 with Graves' hyperthyroidism.

This clonotype was seen many times. The chain uses TRBV3-1 and TRBJ1-3; perhaps TRBD1 as D (6 bases). V shed 2 bases and J shed 2 bases, with 10 bases lying between them. The CDR3 totals 15 residues. CDR1 is LGHDT, CDR2 YNNKEL, per germline (reference sequence). CDR3 coding DNA: TGTGCCAGCAGCCAACAGGGGTTCGCTGGAAACACCATATATTTT. This gives the protein CASSQQGFAGNTIYF.

This clonotype was seen only a few times. V usage is TRBV3-1 and J usage is TRBJ2-5, with D perhaps assigned TRBD1 or TRBD2 (5 bases each). Germline V CDR1 and CDR2: LGHDT, YNNKEL (reference sequence). This CDR3 spans 15 amino acids. Trimming took off 4 bases at V and 1 base at J, with 13 bases between the two ends. The chain's CDR3 is CASSLPGTSQETQYF. CDR3 sequence (DNA): TGTGCCAGCAGCCTTCCAGGGACGTCCCAAGAGACCCAGTACTTC.

This clonotype occurred many times. The DNA of the CDR3 is TGTGCCAGCAGTTTATCCTCTCGGCAGGGGGCGGTAGAAGAGACCCAGTACTTC. Translated, it gives CASSLSSRQGAVEETQYF. The chain carries TRBV28 and TRBJ2-5; 8 bases are a match to TRBD1. Trimming cost V 1 base and J 3 bases; bases outside gene matches: 13. There are 18 residues in the CDR3. Germline V gene sequence: CDR1 MDHEN, CDR2 SYDVKM.

This clonotype was observed at least ten times. The J gene is TRBJ1-1, the V gene TRBV12-3 or TRBV12-4, with 11 bases that match TRBD1. V gave up 4 bases and J gave up 8 bases; unmatched junction bases: 9. The CDR3 sequence is 15 residues long. The CDR3 region is CASSSSGQGGTEAFF. The CDR3 nucleotides read TGTGCCAGCAGTTCCTCGGGACAGGGGGGTACCGAAGCTTTCTTT.

About this clonotype itself: This may be a read error: a much more frequent sequence differs by one nucleotide. This chain connects TRBV6-4 to TRBJ2-7; D possibly corresponds to TRBD1 (5 bases). The CDR3 consists of 16 residues. Trimming left V 5 bases short and J 5 bases short, with 22 bases between. Germline-derived CDR1 and CDR2 are MRHNA and SNTAGT. The CDR3 DNA reads TGTGCCAGCAGTTACCATGATAGGCAGGGCGCAGACGAGCAGTACTTC. Residues: CASSYHDRQGADEQYF.